This T cell receptor (beta chain) was sequenced in a study of T cells in Graves' hyperthyroidism and ophthalmopathy. TCR beta CDR3 region amplification was performed from RNA transcripts. RT-PCR in the first round (using the HTBI primer set) targeted the TCR CDR3. TCRdb recomputed calls from the multiplex PCR reads with MiXCR, one row per CDR3 protein. Of approximately 430,000 distinct CDR3 sequences listed, about 15% are singletons. Germline lookup yields CDR1 DFQATT and CDR2 SNEGSKA (reference sequence). Trimming pared 6 bases from V and 3 bases from J, leaving 21 bases between. CDR3 length: 15 amino acids. Ten or more counts support this clonotype.

Sequenced material: blood. The TCR sequence derives from a woman aged 18-29 years with Graves' hyperthyroidism. J is TRBJ2-7 and V is TRBV20-1; D unclear. CDR3 sequence: CSARDTQRNGYEQYF. The CDR3 DNA reads as TGCAGTGCGCGAGACACCCAAAGGAATGGCTACGAGCAGTACTTC.